This T cell receptor (beta chain) came from a study of early T cells in non-severe SARS-CoV-2 infection. TCRdb redid the calling of the 5' RACE reads with MiXCR, one entry per CDR3 protein. Of about 76,000 distinct CDR3 sequences in the sample, 11% are singletons; the top ten hold 4.7%. Turning to this clonotype: A much larger clone lies a single base off, so this may be a read error.

This TCR came from an adult who was a healthcare worker with PCR-confirmed SARS-CoV-2 infection or an uninfected control (not recorded which). Sequencing was carried out using whole blood.

CDR3 sequence reads: CASEIGGANQPQRF. CDR3 bases: TGTGCCAGTGAAATCGGGGGAGCAAATCAGCCCCAGCGTTTT. J is TRBJ1-5 and V is TRBV19, with D possibly being TRBD1 (5 bases). Germline values: CDR1 LNHDA, CDR2 SQIVND (reference sequence). This CDR3 has 14 amino acids.